This T cell receptor beta chain was sequenced for a study of OX40 agonist ivuxolimab in advanced cancers. Study-level information: The study enrolled dose-escalation patients with hepatocellular carcinoma, melanoma, renal cell or head and neck cancer.

Autoimmune disease history or systemic immunosuppression excluded patients. This CDR3 spans 15 amino acids. CDR1 is SGHTA, CDR2 FQGNSA, per germline. The V gene end was trimmed by 1 base and the J gene end by 3 bases; junction bases not matched to a gene: 5. Assay used: immunoSEQ multiplex PCR; TCRdb lists only in-frame clones, some missing. The sample comprises tens of thousands of clones, approximately 91% of which are singletons, and roughly 0.32% rests with the top ten. Whole-study findings and limits: In general, CD8+ T cells held more expanded clones than CD4+ did, on average. Part of the nonresponder group also had normalized T-cell clonal expansion that was low.

This clone was seen more than once but under ten times. Its specificity is unknown. The chain has TRBV7-2 and TRBJ2-7; 8 bases line up with TRBD1. This clonotype was sampled from an adult with an advanced solid tumor such as melanoma, head and neck, liver or kidney cancer. Sequencing was performed on CD4+ or CD8+ T cells sorted from blood, taken in a trial of the OX40 agonist ivuxolimab. DNA of the CDR3: TGTGCCAGCAGCTTAGAGGGGACAGGCCTCTACGAGCAGTACTTC. It is translated as CASSLEGTGLYEQYF.